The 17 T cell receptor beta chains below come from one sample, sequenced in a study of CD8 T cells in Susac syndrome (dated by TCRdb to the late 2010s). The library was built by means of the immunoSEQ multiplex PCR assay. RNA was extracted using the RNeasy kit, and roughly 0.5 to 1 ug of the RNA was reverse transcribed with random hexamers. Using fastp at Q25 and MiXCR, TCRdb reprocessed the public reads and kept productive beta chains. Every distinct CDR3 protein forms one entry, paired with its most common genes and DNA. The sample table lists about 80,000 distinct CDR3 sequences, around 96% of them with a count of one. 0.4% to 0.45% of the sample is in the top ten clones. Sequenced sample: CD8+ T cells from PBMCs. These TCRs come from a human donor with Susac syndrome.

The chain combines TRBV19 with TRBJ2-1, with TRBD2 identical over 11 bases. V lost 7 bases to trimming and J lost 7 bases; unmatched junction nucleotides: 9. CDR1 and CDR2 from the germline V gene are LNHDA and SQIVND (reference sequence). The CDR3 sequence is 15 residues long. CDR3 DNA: TGTGCCAGTAAGATACTAGCGGGAGACCAGAATGAGCAGTTCTTC. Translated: CASKILAGDQNEQFF.

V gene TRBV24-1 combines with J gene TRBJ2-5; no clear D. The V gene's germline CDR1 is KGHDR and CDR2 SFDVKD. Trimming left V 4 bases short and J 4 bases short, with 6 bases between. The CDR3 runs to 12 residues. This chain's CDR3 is CATSEAGETQYF. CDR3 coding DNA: TGTGCCACCAGTGAGGCAGGAGAGACCCAGTACTTC.

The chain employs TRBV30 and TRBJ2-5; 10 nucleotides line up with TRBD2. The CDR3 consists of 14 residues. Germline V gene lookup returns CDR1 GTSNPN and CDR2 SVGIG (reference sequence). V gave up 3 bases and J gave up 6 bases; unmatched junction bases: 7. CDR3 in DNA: TGTGCCTGGAGCGGACTAGCGGAGGGACAGACCCAGTACTTC. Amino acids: CAWSGLAEGQTQYF.

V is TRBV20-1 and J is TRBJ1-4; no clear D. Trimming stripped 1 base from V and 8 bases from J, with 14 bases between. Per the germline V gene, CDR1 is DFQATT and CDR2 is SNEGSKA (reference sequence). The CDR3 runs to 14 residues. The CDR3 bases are TGCAGTGCTAGAGTAGGGCAACCAAAGGAAAAACTGTTTTTT. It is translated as CSARVGQPKEKLFF.

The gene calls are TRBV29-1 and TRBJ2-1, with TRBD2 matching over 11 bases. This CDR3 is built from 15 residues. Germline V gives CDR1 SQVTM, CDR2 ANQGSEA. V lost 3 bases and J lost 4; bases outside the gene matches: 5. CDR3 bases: TGCAGCGTTGATGGGATAGCGGGGGGGTACAATGAGCAGTTCTTC. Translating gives CSVDGIAGGYNEQFF.

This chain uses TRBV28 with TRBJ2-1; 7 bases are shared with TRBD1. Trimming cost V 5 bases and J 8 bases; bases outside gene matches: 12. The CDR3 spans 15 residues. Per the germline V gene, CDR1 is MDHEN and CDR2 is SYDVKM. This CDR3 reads CASSPLPQGVDEQFF. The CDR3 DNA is TGTGCCAGCAGTCCACTACCCCAGGGGGTTGATGAGCAGTTCTTC.

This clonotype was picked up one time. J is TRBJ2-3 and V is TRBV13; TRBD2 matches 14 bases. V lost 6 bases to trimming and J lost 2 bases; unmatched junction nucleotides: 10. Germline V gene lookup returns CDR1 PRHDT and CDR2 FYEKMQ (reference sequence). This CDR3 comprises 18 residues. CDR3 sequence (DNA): TGTGCCAGCAGGACGACTAGCGGGGGGGCATTTCTCACAGATACGCAGTATTTT. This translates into CASRTTSGGAFLTDTQYF.

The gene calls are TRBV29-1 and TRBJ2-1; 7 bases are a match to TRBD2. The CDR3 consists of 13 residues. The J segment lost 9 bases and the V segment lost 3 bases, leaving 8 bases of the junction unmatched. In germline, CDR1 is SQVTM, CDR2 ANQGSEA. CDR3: CSVDSGLVAEQFF. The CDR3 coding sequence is TGCAGCGTTGATTCCGGACTAGTAGCTGAGCAGTTCTTC.

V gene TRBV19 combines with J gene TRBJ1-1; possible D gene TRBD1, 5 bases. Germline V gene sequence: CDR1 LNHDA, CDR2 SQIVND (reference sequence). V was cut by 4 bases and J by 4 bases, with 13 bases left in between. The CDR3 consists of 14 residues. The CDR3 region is CASSTGDWSTEAFF. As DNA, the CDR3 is TGTGCCAGTAGTACGGGGGATTGGAGCACTGAAGCTTTCTTT.

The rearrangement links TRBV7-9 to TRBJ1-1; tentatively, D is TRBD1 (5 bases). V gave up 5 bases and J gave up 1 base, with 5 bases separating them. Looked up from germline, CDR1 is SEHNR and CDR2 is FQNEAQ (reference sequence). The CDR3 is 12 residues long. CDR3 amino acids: CASSGGNTEAFF. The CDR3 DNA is TGTGCCAGCAGCGGGGGGAACACTGAAGCTTTCTTT.

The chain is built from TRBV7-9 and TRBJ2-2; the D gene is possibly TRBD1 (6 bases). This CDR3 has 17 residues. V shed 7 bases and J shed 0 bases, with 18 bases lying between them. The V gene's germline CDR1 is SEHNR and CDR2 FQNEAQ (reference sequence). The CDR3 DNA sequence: TGTGCCAGCAACCTTATCAGGGGTCCCTCGAACACCGGGGAGCTGTTTTTT. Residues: CASNLIRGPSNTGELFF. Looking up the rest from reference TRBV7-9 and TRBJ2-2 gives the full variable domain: DTGVSQNPRHKITKRGQNVTFRCDPISEHNRLYWYRQTLGQGPEFLTYFQNEAQLEKSRLLSDRFSAERPKGSFSTLEIQRTEQGDSAMYLCASNLIRGPSNTGELFFGEGSRLTVL.

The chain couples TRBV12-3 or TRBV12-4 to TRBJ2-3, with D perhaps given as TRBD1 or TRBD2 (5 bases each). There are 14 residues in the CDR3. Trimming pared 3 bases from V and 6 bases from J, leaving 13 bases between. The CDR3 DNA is TGTGCCAGCAGTTTCCATGTCAGGGAGGATACGCAGTATTTT. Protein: CASSFHVREDTQYF.

The CDR3 reads CASTETGLYEQYF. CDR3 in DNA: TGTGCCAGCACAGAGACAGGACTATACGAGCAGTACTTC. The rearrangement uses TRBV5-6 and TRBJ2-7; possibly TRBD1 or TRBD2 for D (6 bases each). Germline CDR1 is SGHDT and CDR2 is YYEEEE. V was clipped by 6 bases and J by 4 bases, with 14 bases between them. This CDR3 region has 13 residues.

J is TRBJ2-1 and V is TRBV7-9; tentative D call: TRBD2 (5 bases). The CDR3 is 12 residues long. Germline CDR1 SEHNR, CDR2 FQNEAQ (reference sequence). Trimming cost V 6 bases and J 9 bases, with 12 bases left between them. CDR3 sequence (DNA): TGTGCCAGCAGGAAGGAGGCTGGTGAGCAGTTCTTC. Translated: CASRKEAGEQFF.

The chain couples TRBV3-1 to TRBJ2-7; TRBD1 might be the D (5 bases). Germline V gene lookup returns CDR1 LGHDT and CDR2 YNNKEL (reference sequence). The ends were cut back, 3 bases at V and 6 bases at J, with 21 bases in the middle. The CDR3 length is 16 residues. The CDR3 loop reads CASSQGQIYSRGEQYF. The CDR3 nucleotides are TGTGCCAGCAGCCAGGGGCAGATTTACTCTAGGGGCGAGCAGTACTTC.

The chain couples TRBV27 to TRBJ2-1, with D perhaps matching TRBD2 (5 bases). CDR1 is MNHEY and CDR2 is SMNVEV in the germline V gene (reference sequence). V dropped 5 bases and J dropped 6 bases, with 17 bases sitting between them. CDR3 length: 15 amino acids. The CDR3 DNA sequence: TGTGCCAGCAGTCCGCGGGCTATTAGGGTCAATGAGCAGTTCTTC. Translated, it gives CASSPRAIRVNEQFF.

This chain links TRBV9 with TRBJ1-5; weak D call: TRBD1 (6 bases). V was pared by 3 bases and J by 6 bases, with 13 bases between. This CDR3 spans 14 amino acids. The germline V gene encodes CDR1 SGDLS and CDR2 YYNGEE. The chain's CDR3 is CASSEGGGRQPQHF. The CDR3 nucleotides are TGTGCCAGCAGCGAGGGGGGAGGGCGTCAGCCCCAGCATTTT.